This T cell receptor (beta chain) was recorded in a study of T-cell reconstitution after alpha-beta-depleted transplantation in children. The V gene's germline CDR1 is LGHNA and CDR2 YSLEER. This CDR3 region has 17 residues. The V and J ends lost 2 bases and 2 bases, in that order; junction bases with no gene match: 8. Molecular barcoding with unique molecular identifiers was used for the TCRbeta library. TCRdb re-derived calls from the PCR reads in MiXCR, one entry per CDR3 protein. The table includes more than 400,000 distinct CDR3 sequences, roughly 10% detected once. This clonotype was detected a few times. Its target is unknown. Study results and limitations: Where alpha-beta T cells came from about two months after transplant was reportedly several hundred expanded graft clones.

The source of this sequence is a female patient aged 2-15 years who had a stem cell transplant for aplastic anemia, so the T cells may come from the graft donor. This rearrangement joins TRBV4-3 to TRBJ2-1; 8 bases are shared with TRBD2. The sequenced sample was PBMCs, mostly from graft donor cells, obtained 180 days after TCRalphabeta/CD19-depleted stem cell transplant. The CDR3 bases are TGCGCCAGCAGCCAAAGTAGGGGCGGGGGGCCCTACAATGAGCAGTTCTTC. Translated: CASSQSRGGGPYNEQFF.